These 8 T cell receptor beta chains share one sample of origin, sequenced in a study of cytomegalovirus exposure and HLA in healthy donors (dated by TCRdb to about 2017). The library was built by means of the immunoSEQ multiplex PCR assay. A mixture of 60 forward primers for TCR Vbeta segments and 13 reverse primers for TCR Jbeta segments was used in the multiplex PCR. TCRdb stores this immuneACCESS table with in-frame sequences only. Part of the clones is absent; in the studies checked, under half of the shortfall reflects unresolved V genes, and no reason is known for the rest. For this sample the table gives around 100,000 clones, of which about 79% were detected only once. Clones ranked in the top ten supply under 5% of the sample. Material: PBMCs. These receptors came from a female donor in good health and CMV-seropositive.

On this clone itself: An end of the junction does not agree with germline; a read error may underlie this. This sequence joins TRBV6-5 and TRBJ2-4; 7 bases are a match to TRBD1. CDR1 and CDR2 from the germline V gene are MNHEY and SVGAGI. The CDR3 is 15 residues long. The CDR3 reads CASTEQGYSKNSQYF. DNA for the CDR3: TGTGCCAGCACAGAACAGGGGTATAGCAAAAACAGTCAGTACTTC.

The V gene is TRBV5-5, the J gene TRBJ2-7, with D perhaps matching TRBD2 (6 bases). Per germline, CDR1 SGHKS and CDR2 YYEKEE (reference sequence). V shed 0 bases and J shed 4 bases, with 11 bases lying between them. The CDR3 has 14 amino acids. CDR3 amino acids: CASSLGSGAYEQYF. As DNA, the CDR3 is TGTGCCAGCAGCTTGGGTAGCGGAGCATACGAGCAGTACTTC.

The V gene is TRBV19, the J gene TRBJ1-1; 11 bases are a match to TRBD1. This CDR3 has 16 amino acids. CDR1 is LNHDA and CDR2 is SQIVND in the germline V gene (reference sequence). Trimming cost V 6 bases and J 0 bases; bases outside gene matches: 6. CDR3 region: CASRSGTGGMNTEAFF. The CDR3 DNA reads TGTGCCAGTAGATCAGGGACAGGGGGGATGAACACTGAAGCTTTCTTT. Looking up the rest from reference TRBV19 and TRBJ1-1 gives the full variable domain: DGGITQSPKYLFRKEGQNVTLSCEQNLNHDAMYWYRQDPGQGLRLIYYSQIVNDFQKGDIAEGYSVSREKKESFPLTVTSAQKNPTAFYLCASRSGTGGMNTEAFFGQGTRLTVV.

The chain employs TRBV12-1 and TRBJ1-1. TRBV12-1 is given as a pseudogene. This CDR3 contains 16 residues. DNA for the CDR3: TGTGCCAGCAGCTTCGGCCTCGGGGGGCTGCACACTGAAGCTTTCTTT. Translated: CASSFGLGGLHTEAFF.

The chain links TRBV5-1 to TRBJ2-3, with D tentatively TRBD1 (6 bases). This CDR3 has 12 amino acids. Germline-derived CDR1 and CDR2 are SGHRS and YFSETQ. V lost 0 bases and J 11 bases, leaving 10 bases between the germline ends. The CDR3: CASSLGARGQYF. CDR3 DNA: TGCGCCAGCAGCTTGGGGGCCAGGGGGCAGTATTTT.

This clone was seen only a few times. This chain uses TRBV19 with TRBJ2-1, with 8 positions matching TRBD1. Unmatched junction bases numbered 7, after V lost 3 bases and J lost 6 bases. Germline assignment: CDR1 LNHDA and CDR2 SQIVND (reference sequence). The CDR3 runs 15 residues. The CDR3 sequence: CASSIGQGKFNEQFF. DNA of the CDR3: TGTGCCAGTAGTATTGGACAGGGCAAGTTCAATGAGCAGTTCTTC.

DNA of the CDR3: TGTGCCAGCAGTGAAACCCCTCGACAGGGCGGGTATGGCTACACCTTC. Its protein is CASSETPRQGGYGYTF. This chain joins TRBV2 and TRBJ1-2, with TRBD1 matching 7 bases. The CDR3 sequence is 16 residues long. The J segment lost 5 bases and the V segment lost 2 bases, leaving 11 bases of the junction unmatched. Germline V gene lookup returns CDR1 SNHLY and CDR2 FYNNEI.

To note about this clone: In the same sample, other DNA sequences code for this CDR3. The V call is TRBV18, the J call TRBJ1-2; weak D call: TRBD1 (6 bases). The V and J ends lost 2 bases and 2 bases respectively, with 6 bases between them. Germline loops: CDR1 KGHSH, CDR2 LQKENI. CDR3 length equals 13 residues. CDR3 in amino acids: CASSPGQNYGYTF. Here the CDR3 DNA reads TGTGCCAGCTCACCAGGACAGAACTATGGCTACACCTTC.